This is a list of T cell receptor beta chains from one sample in a study of T cells after yellow fever vaccination. TCRdb analysed the 5' RACE reads with MiXCR anew, one entry per CDR3 protein. The sample carries over 300,000 distinct CDR3 sequences, around 7% recorded once. This material consisted of PBMCs, taken approximately 47 days after the first yellow fever vaccination. These receptors were taken from a man between 18 and 29 years old who received the YFV17D yellow fever vaccine. The CDR3 runs from the conserved cysteine through the conserved F or W. The D gene is left open where the match is weak. Clone size is given for some rows only: seen once, a few or many times, or a class if the clone is expanded.

clone_size j_call v_call d_call cdr3_nt cdr3_aa
many TRBJ2-1 TRBV7-3 TRBD1 TGTGCCAGCAGTCAGGACAGGGACAATGAGCAGTTCTTC CASSQDRDNEQFF
few TRBJ2-7 TRBV5-5 - TGTGCCAGCAGTTCGGCCCCCACGGAAGCCTACGAGCAGTACTTC CASSSAPTEAYEQYF
- TRBJ2-1 TRBV9 TRBD2 TGTGCCAGCAGCGTATTCGGGGGGGGTCTCTACGATGAGCAGTTCTTC CASSVFGGGLYDEQFF
few TRBJ1-2 TRBV28 - TGTGCCAGCAGTTTGACGACAGAAGGGTATGGCTACACCTTC CASSLTTEGYGYTF
few TRBJ2-1 TRBV6-2/TRBV6-3 - TGTGCCAGCAGATATGTCTCCTACAATGAGCAGTTCTTC CASRYVSYNEQFF
- TRBJ2-7 TRBV24-1 - TGTGCCACCAGACCAGACGAGCAGTACTTC CATRPDEQYF
many TRBJ2-2 TRBV7-2 TRBD2 TGTGCCAGCAGCCTCGACCCCCGGGGGGCGAACACCGGGGAGCTGTTTTTT CASSLDPRGANTGELFF
- TRBJ2-1 TRBV29-1 - TGCAGCGTAAAAGGATCCGGCATCTCCTACAATGAGCAGTTCTTC CSVKGSGISYNEQFF
- TRBJ2-4 TRBV29-1 TRBD2 TGCAGCGTTGAAGTCGGGGGGGATAAAAACATTCAGTACTTC CSVEVGGDKNIQYF
few TRBJ2-1 TRBV28 TRBD1 TGTGCCAGCAGTTTGCCGGACAGGGGAAGGAGTGAGCAGTTCTTC CASSLPDRGRSEQFF
few TRBJ1-1 TRBV5-1 - TGCGCCAGCAGCTTCGGGCGGAGCCTTGAAGCTTTCTTT CASSFGRSLEAFF
- TRBJ2-4 TRBV7-8 - TGTGCCAGCAGCCCCGGCACAAAGAACATTCAGTACTTC CASSPGTKNIQYF
- TRBJ2-2 TRBV5-6 TRBD2 TGTGCCAGCAATAGCGGGGGGATCTCCGGGGAGCTGTTTTTT CASNSGGISGELFF
many TRBJ1-1 TRBV5-4 - TGTGCCAGCAGCTCCCCATTAAGGGCGACTGAAGCTTTCTTT CASSSPLRATEAFF
- TRBJ2-3 TRBV11-2 - TGTGCCAGCAGCCCCCCGGGTGGGGGCGTTGAGAGCACAGATACGCAGTATTTT CASSPPGGGVESTDTQYF
- TRBJ2-2 TRBV7-2 - TGTGCCAGCAGTCCTCTAGCGACGAACACCGGGGAGCTGTTTTTT CASSPLATNTGELFF
- TRBJ2-1 TRBV10-2 TRBD1 TGCGCCAGCAGTGAACAGGGGGCGTACAATGAGCAGTTCTTC CASSEQGAYNEQFF
many TRBJ1-3 TRBV15 - TGTGCCACCAGCCCAGGGGTTCAGGCTGGAAACACCATATATTTT CATSPGVQAGNTIYF
few TRBJ2-3 TRBV2 - TGTGCCAGCACATTAGGTGTCTACACAGATACGCAGTATTTT CASTLGVYTDTQYF
many TRBJ2-3 TRBV14 - TGTGCCAGCAGCCCCCCCAGGGGGCGGGGGGCTACAGATACGCAGTATTTT CASSPPRGRGATDTQYF
few TRBJ2-3 TRBV20-1 - TGCAGTGCTAGGACGGTGACAGCAGCAGCACTGCACCCCACAGATACGCAGTATTTT CSARTVTAAALHPTDTQYF
few TRBJ1-1 TRBV5-1 - TGCGCCAGCACTTCGGGATTAGAAGAATACACTGAAGCTTTCTTT CASTSGLEEYTEAFF
few TRBJ1-1 TRBV11-2 - TGTGCCAGCAGCTTGGACTTCTCACTGAACACTGAAGCTTTCTTT CASSLDFSLNTEAFF
- TRBJ2-5 TRBV20-1 - TGCAGTGCTAGAAGGCGACGTCGCATTCAAGAGACCCAGTACTTC CSARRRRRIQETQYF
few TRBJ2-4 TRBV6-2/TRBV6-3 - TGTGCCAGCAGGGGCCAGGGACTTATGGACAAAAACATTCAGTACTTC CASRGQGLMDKNIQYF
many TRBJ2-5 TRBV6-5 TRBD2 TGTGCCAGCAGTTACTCGATTAGCGGGGCGTGGGAGACCCAGTACTTC CASSYSISGAWETQYF
few TRBJ2-6 TRBV5-1 - TGCGCCAGCAGGTACAGGGTCAGTGGGGCCAACGTCCTGACTTTC CASRYRVSGANVLTF
few TRBJ1-2 TRBV18 - TGTGCCACCCGCCCAGGGGTTGAGTATGGCTACACCTTC CATRPGVEYGYTF
many TRBJ2-2 TRBV11-2 - TGTGCCAGCAGTCCAACGAACACCGGGGAGCTGTTTTTT CASSPTNTGELFF
few TRBJ1-2 TRBV12-3/TRBV12-4 TRBD1 TGTGCCAGCACAGGGGGGGCAGGCTGGGACTATGGCTACACCTTC CASTGGAGWDYGYTF
many TRBJ1-2 TRBV12-3/TRBV12-4 - TGTGCCAGCAGTTTTGGGGCAGACTATGGCTACACCTTC CASSFGADYGYTF
- TRBJ1-5 TRBV6-2/TRBV6-3 - TGTGCCAGCAGTTACTCGCCTAGGGGGGGCAATCAGCCCCAGCATTTT CASSYSPRGGNQPQHF
few TRBJ1-1 TRBV5-4 TRBD1 TGTGCCAGCAGCGACCAACAGGGGCGAGTTGAAGCTTTCTTT CASSDQQGRVEAFF
few TRBJ1-6 TRBV10-3 TRBD1 TGTGCCATCAGCTCCGGGACAGGGGGTTCACCCCTCCACTTT CAISSGTGGSPLHF
few TRBJ2-6 TRBV18 - TGTGCCAGCTCACCCCGCGCATCTACTGGGGCCAACGTCCTGACTTTC CASSPRASTGANVLTF
- TRBJ1-5 TRBV27 - TGTGCCAGTGACACCATCTCTAGCAATCAGCCCCAGCATTTT CASDTISSNQPQHF
many TRBJ2-5 TRBV11-3 - TGTGCCAGCAGCTTTAGCCAACAAGAGACCCAGTACTTC CASSFSQQETQYF
few TRBJ2-1 TRBV15 TRBD1 TGTGCCACCAGCTCCCGACAGGGTTACAATGAGCAGTTCTTC CATSSRQGYNEQFF
- TRBJ2-5 TRBV2 - TGTGCCAGCAGTGAGTCTAGCTTCGGGACCCAGTACTTC CASSESSFGTQYF
many TRBJ2-1 TRBV20-1 TRBD2 TGCAGTGCTCAGCGGGGGGGCCGAAGCAATGAGCAGTTCTTC CSAQRGGRSNEQFF
few TRBJ2-5 TRBV7-6 TRBD2 TGTGCCAGCAACCCCACGGGGGGGGATGGGACCCAGTACTTC CASNPTGGDGTQYF
- TRBJ1-5 TRBV5-1 - TGCGCCAGCAGCTTGGAGGCGGGGTACAATCAGCCCCAGCATTTT CASSLEAGYNQPQHF
- TRBJ2-2 TRBV4-1 - TGCGCCAGCAGCTCAAGACAGCAGACCGGGGAGCTGTTTTTT CASSSRQQTGELFF
- TRBJ2-2 TRBV20-1 - TGCAGTGCTAGGTCGGGGGCACACACCGGGGAGCTGTTTTTT CSARSGAHTGELFF
- TRBJ2-1 TRBV4-2 - TGTGCCAGCAGCCAGGACTCCACGGGCAATGAGCAGTTCTTC CASSQDSTGNEQFF
many TRBJ2-7 TRBV20-1 - TGCAGTGCTAGACCCGTCGGGGGCGTCTACGAGCAGTACTTC CSARPVGGVYEQYF
many TRBJ1-5 TRBV12-3/TRBV12-4 - TGTGCCAGCAGTTTTAGCAATCAGCCCCAGCATTTT CASSFSNQPQHF
- TRBJ2-5 TRBV16 - TGTGCCAGCAGCCACCCCGCTCGGGGCAGGGCTTCGGAGACCCAGTACTTC CASSHPARGRASETQYF
many TRBJ2-1 TRBV4-3 - TGCGCCAGCAGCCAAGAATCAGGGGGGCTCTACAATGAGCAGTTCTTC CASSQESGGLYNEQFF
- TRBJ1-2 TRBV7-9 - TGTGCCAGCATGCCCTATGGCTACACCTTC CASMPYGYTF
- TRBJ1-5 TRBV7-2 - TGTGCCAGCAGCCCGGGCGAGTGGAGGAATCAGCCCCAGCATTTT CASSPGEWRNQPQHF
- TRBJ2-7 TRBV27 TRBD2 TGTGCCAGCAGTTTTCTAGCGGGGGGTTCTAACGAGCAGTACTTC CASSFLAGGSNEQYF
many TRBJ2-3 TRBV12-3/TRBV12-4 - TGTGCCAGCAGTTTAAGTCCGGGGGCAGATACGCAGTATTTT CASSLSPGADTQYF